This T cell receptor (beta chain) emerged from a study of cytomegalovirus exposure and HLA in healthy donors. Broader study findings: Specificity for CMV antigens was confirmed in vitro for a few of the CMV-associated chains. Cytomegalovirus association was listed for about 180 TCR beta chains.

The approximately 120-subject validation cohort, separate from the 666-subject first cohort, included the donors. Comment on this clone: Its antigen remains unknown.

Produced via immunoSEQ multiplex PCR; TCRdb's table is partial and in-frame only. The sample lists 55,000 to 70,000 clones; 80% to 95% were seen once. Germline V gene lookup returns CDR1 MNHEY and CDR2 SMNVEV (reference sequence). The germline V and J ends were trimmed by 5 bases and 4 bases, with 15 bases remaining between them. The CDR3 has 14 amino acids. The rearrangement links TRBV27 to TRBJ2-7; D is possibly TRBD1 (6 bases). The material sequenced was PBMCs. The TCR sequence derives from a man between 18 and 29 years old in good health and CMV-seropositive. The CDR3 DNA reads TGTGCCAGCAGTGCGACGGACAGAACGTACGAGCAGTACTTC. This encodes CASSATDRTYEQYF.